The 20 T cell receptor beta chains given below trace back to one sample, sequenced in a study of breast tumors, draining lymph nodes, adjacent tissues. The lymph nodes were axillary draining lymph nodes from breast cancer patients. MiXCR was run by TCRdb on the multiplex PCR reads, yielding one entry per CDR3 protein. This sample has roughly 220,000 distinct CDR3 sequences, with less than 35% found just once. The sample was axillary lymph node tissue. The source is a female donor with breast cancer. Some clones in this sample may be carry-over from other donors' samples.

The rearrangement joins TRBV11-2 to TRBJ2-1; the D gene is possibly TRBD2 (6 bases). Trimming removed 3 bases from V and 7 bases from J, with 19 bases in between. The CDR3 is 16 amino acids. CDR1 is SGHAT, CDR2 FQNNGV, per germline. The DNA for the CDR3 is TGTGCCAGCAGCTTCACGTCTAGCGAGGGGCCTAATGAGCAGTTCTTC. Translation: CASSFTSSEGPNEQFF.

This clonotype has at least ten counts. V usage is TRBV4-1 and J usage is TRBJ2-3; maybe TRBD2 (5 bases). Per the germline V gene, CDR1 is MGHRA and CDR2 is YSYEKL. There are 15 residues in the CDR3. The V gene lost 2 bases and the J gene lost 6 bases, with 15 bases spanning the gap. In DNA form, the CDR3 reads TGCGCCAGCAGCCAACTTCTGGACTCCTGGGATACGCAGTATTTT. It specifies CASSQLLDSWDTQYF.

This clonotype has just a few counts. The chain recombines TRBV27 with TRBJ2-5; 7 positions agree with TRBD1. Trimming at V came to 7 bases and at J to 5 bases, leaving 7 bases not matched to a gene. The germline gives CDR1 MNHEY, CDR2 SMNVEV (reference sequence). The CDR3 loop spans 13 amino acids. CDR3 sequence reads: CASTTGVRETQYF. CDR3 coding DNA: TGTGCCAGCACTACAGGGGTCCGGGAGACCCAGTACTTC.

This clonotype was recorded many times. The chain couples TRBV18 to TRBJ2-3; D unresolved. V lost 4 bases and J lost 2, with 16 bases in between. Germline values: CDR1 KGHSH, CDR2 LQKENI. The CDR3 spans 16 residues. The CDR3 sequence is CASSRHFQPDTDTQYF. The CDR3 DNA sequence: TGTGCCAGCTCACGACACTTCCAGCCCGACACAGATACGCAGTATTTT.

There are many counts of this clonotype. The chain links TRBV12-3 or TRBV12-4 to TRBJ2-6, with 8 bases aligning to TRBD1. V was clipped by 9 bases and J by 0 bases; unmatched bases: 10. This CDR3 spans 17 amino acids. As DNA, the CDR3 is TGTGCCAGATGGACAGGGTCCAATCTCTCTGGGGCCAACGTCCTGACTTTC. This encodes CARWTGSNLSGANVLTF.

This clonotype was counted many times. The CDR3 sequence: CAWTTAQGAGSPLHF. The DNA for the CDR3 is TGTGCCTGGACTACCGCACAGGGGGCTGGTTCACCCCTCCACTTT. The genes are TRBV30 and TRBJ1-6, with TRBD1 matching 9 bases. The CDR3 spans 15 residues. The J segment lost 9 bases and the V segment lost 4 bases, leaving 10 bases of the junction unmatched. Germline-derived CDR1 and CDR2 are GTSNPN and SVGIG (reference sequence).

In its sample, this clonotype was seen many times. V gene TRBV7-6 combines with J gene TRBJ2-6; D not resolved. V shed 3 bases and J shed 0 bases, with 15 bases lying between them. The CDR3 runs 18 residues. Per the germline V gene, CDR1 is SGHVS and CDR2 is FNYEAQ. The CDR3, as DNA: TGTGCCAGCAGCTTCGGACGGCAGTCGATCTCTGGGGCCAACGTCCTGACTTTC. It is translated as CASSFGRQSISGANVLTF.

In regard to this clonotype: At one end the junction does not follow the germline gene, possibly because of a read error. The V and J genes are TRBV12-3 or TRBV12-4 and TRBJ2-5, with 12 bases matching TRBD2. The CDR3 has 15 amino acids. The CDR3 loop is CAGSSSGRASDTQYF. In DNA, the CDR3 is TGTGCCGGCAGTTCTAGCGGGAGGGCCTCAGATACGCAGTACTTC.

This clonotype came up many times. The chain combines TRBV20-1 with TRBJ1-4; no firm D call. CDR1 DFQATT and CDR2 SNEGSKA come from the germline V gene (reference sequence). The V end was cut by 6 bases, the J end by 4 bases, with 9 bases between. The CDR3 is 12 amino acids. In DNA, the CDR3 is TGCAGTGCCTCGGACCGTAATGAAAAACTGTTTTTT. It translates to CSASDRNEKLFF.

About this clonotype: A much larger clone differs by one base, so this may be a read error. This chain links TRBV9 with TRBJ1-2, with D possibly TRBD1 on 6 matching bases. Germline CDR1 SGDLS, CDR2 YYNGEE. The V gene lost 3 bases and the J gene lost 8 bases, with 11 bases spanning the gap. The CDR3 extends over 12 amino acids. CDR3 protein: CASSEAGVGYTF. In nucleotides, the CDR3 is TGTGCCAGCAGCGAGGCAGGGGTCGGCTACACCTTC. Full variable domain (missing parts from reference TRBV9 and TRBJ1-2): DSGVTQTPKHLITATGQRVTLRCSPRSGDLSVYWYQQSLDQGLQFLIQYYNGEERAKGNILERFSAQQFPDLHSELNLSSLELGDSALYFCASSEAGVGYTFGSGTRLTVV.

This clonotype has ten or more counts. The rearrangement joins TRBV9 to TRBJ2-7; D gene ambiguous. The germline V gene has CDR1 SGDLS and CDR2 YYNGEE. This CDR3 spans 10 amino acids. The V end lost 6 bases, the J end lost 12 bases, and 13 bases lay between the germline ends. CDR3 sequence (DNA): TGTGCCAGCATCCCAAGAGCGCCGTACTTC. Protein product: CASIPRAPYF.

The chain uses TRBV20-1 and TRBJ1-5; 9 nucleotides line up with TRBD1. Germline V gene data show CDR1 as DFQATT and CDR2 as SNEGSKA (reference sequence). J gave up 7 bases and V 6 bases, and 4 bases lay outside the gene matches. The CDR3 contains 12 residues. CDR3 coding DNA: TGCAGTGCAGGGACAGGGCGACAGCCCCAGCATTTT. Translation gives CSAGTGRQPQHF.

At least ten counts were recorded for this clonotype. This chain connects TRBV19 to TRBJ1-6; D remains unclear. The V gene lost 5 bases and the J gene lost 4 bases, with 12 bases spanning the gap. The CDR3 is made up of 15 amino acids. The germline V gene encodes CDR1 LNHDA and CDR2 SQIVND (reference sequence). In DNA, the CDR3 is TGTGCCAGTAGTCCGGGAAGGACGTATAATTCACCCCTCCACTTT. It encodes CASSPGRTYNSPLHF.

This clonotype was found a few times. This sequence may be a read error, since a much larger clone differs from it by one base. The rearrangement links TRBV11-2 to TRBJ2-3; 7 nucleotides match TRBD2. Germline lookup yields CDR1 SGHAT and CDR2 FQNNGV. This CDR3 region has 15 residues. Trimming at V came to 1 base and at J to 5 bases, leaving 6 bases not matched to a gene. CDR3 in amino acids: CASSLGQLAGDTQYF. For the CDR3, the DNA is TGTGCCAGCAGCTTAGGTCAATTAGCGGGAGATACGCAGTATTTT.

About this clonotype itself: A much larger clone differs from this one at a single base, so this may be a read error. J is TRBJ2-5 and V is TRBV18; no reliable D call. CDR3 length equals 12 residues. V shed 8 bases and J shed 5 bases, with 12 bases lying between them. Germline V gene sequence: CDR1 KGHSH, CDR2 LQKENI. CDR3 coding DNA: TGTGCCAGCGCACAAGTCGGGGAGACCCAGTACTTC. It translates to CASAQVGETQYF.

Details on this clonotype: A much bigger clone sits one base away, suggesting this may be a read error. CDR3 in amino acids: CASSFGGSSTF. The CDR3 region has the DNA TGTGCCAGTAGTTTTGGGGGAAGCTCCACCTTC. V usage is TRBV11-2 and J usage is TRBJ1-2, with D possibly being TRBD1 (5 bases). Trimming left V 9 bases short and J 13 bases short, with 18 bases between. The CDR3 length is 11 residues. CDR1 and CDR2 (germline): SGHAT, FQNNGV.

This clonotype occurred many times. The rearrangement joins TRBV7-6 to TRBJ2-1, with 10 bases lining up with TRBD2. The V gene end was trimmed by 1 base and the J gene end by 5 bases; junction bases not matched to a gene: 5. The CDR3 is 16 amino acids. Germline lookup yields CDR1 SGHVS and CDR2 FNYEAQ. DNA of the CDR3: TGTGCCAGCAGCTTAGTTGGAGCGGGAGGGAACAATGAGCAGTTCTTC. Translating it yields CASSLVGAGGNNEQFF. Full variable domain (remainder filled in from reference TRBV7-6 and TRBJ2-1): GAGVSQSPRYKVTKRGQDVALRCDPISGHVSLYWYRQALGQGPEFLTYFNYEAQQDKSGLPNDRFSAERPEGSISTLTIQRTEQRDSAMYRCASSLVGAGGNNEQFFGPGTRLTVL.

This clonotype was recorded many times. The V call is TRBV19, the J call TRBJ2-1, with D perhaps matching TRBD2 (6 bases). The CDR3 loop spans 13 amino acids. Per germline, CDR1 LNHDA and CDR2 SQIVND (reference sequence). Deletions cut 4 bases from V and 9 bases from J, with 13 bases between. CDR3 loop: CASSTEGLFEQFF. The DNA for the CDR3 is TGTGCCAGTAGTACGGAAGGACTATTTGAGCAGTTCTTC.

Remarks on this clonotype: This could be a read error, since a much larger clone is one nucleotide away. This chain joins TRBV6-5 and TRBJ1-3; no reliable D call. Looked up from germline, CDR1 is MNHEY and CDR2 is SVGAGI. CDR3 length: 14 residues. The CDR3 loop reads CASSYTESGNTMYF. The CDR3 DNA follows: TGTGCCAGCAGTTACACAGAGTCTGGAAACACCATGTATTTT.

Only a few counts were recorded for this clonotype. This chain joins TRBV13 and TRBJ2-1; 7 bases match TRBD2. Germline V lookup: CDR1 PRHDT, CDR2 FYEKMQ (reference sequence). V dropped 8 bases and J dropped 3; count of bases not matched to a gene: 7. The CDR3 totals 14 residues. Written as DNA, the CDR3 is TGTGCCAGCCACCTACCGGGAGGCTACAATGAGCAGTTCTTC. Residues: CASHLPGGYNEQFF.